What follows are 26 T cell receptor beta chains derived from one specimen sequenced in a study of radiotherapy plus CTLA-4 blockade in lung cancer. Profiled with immunoSEQ multiplex PCR; TCRdb holds only in-frame clones, not every one. This table holds 45,000 to 55,000 clones, approximately 78% found once. The sample consisted of peripheral blood, taken from a patient treated with radiotherapy plus ipilimumab. The receptors derive from a human donor with non-small cell lung cancer who had stable disease on radiotherapy plus ipilimumab.

The rearrangement joins TRBV7-8 to TRBJ2-5, with TRBD2 identical over 7 bases. Losses at the gene ends were 1 base for V and 4 bases for J; bases not matched to a gene: 6. Germline loops: CDR1 SGHVS, CDR2 FQNEAQ. The CDR3 extends over 15 amino acids. The CDR3 coding sequence is TGTGCCAGCAGCTTAGTAGGACTAGAGGCAGAGACCCAGTACTTC. Translated: CASSLVGLEAETQYF.

This chain uses TRBV27 with TRBJ2-2, with TRBD1 matching 8 bases. This CDR3 has 14 amino acids. The V gene end was trimmed by 8 bases and the J gene end by 7 bases; junction bases not matched to a gene: 9. Germline CDR1 reads MNHEY; CDR2 reads SMNVEV (reference sequence). Written as DNA, the CDR3 is TGTGCCAGCCGAAAGGGACAGGCGAACGGGGAGCTGTTTTTT. It yields the protein CASRKGQANGELFF.

Regarding this clone: Relative to the germline gene, one junction end is altered; a read error may explain this. The chain couples TRBV5-1 to TRBJ2-7, with 9 bases lining up with TRBD2. This CDR3 contains 14 residues. Per germline, CDR1 SGHRS and CDR2 YFSETQ. The DNA of the CDR3 is TGCGCCAGCAGCTTGAGTAGCGGGAGATACGAGCAGCACTTC. Amino acid sequence: CASSLSSGRYEQHF.

This chain connects TRBV7-2 to TRBJ1-4, with a possible D match to TRBD1 (6 bases). There are 14 residues in the CDR3. Germline CDR1 is SGHTA and CDR2 is FQGNSA. V was cut by 2 bases and J by 4 bases, with 8 bases left in between. CDR3 in amino acids: CASSLQGYNEKLFF. CDR3 DNA sequence: TGTGCCAGCAGCTTACAGGGGTATAATGAAAAACTGTTTTTT.

This chain links TRBV11-2 with TRBJ2-7; TRBD1 matches at 10 bases. From germline, CDR1 is SGHAT and CDR2 FQNNGV. This CDR3 spans 15 amino acids. V was pared by 0 bases and J by 4 bases, with 3 bases of the junction left unmatched. The DNA of the CDR3 is TGTGCCAGCAGCTTAGAGGACAGGGGGAGGTACGAGCAGTACTTC. It encodes CASSLEDRGRYEQYF. Based on the CDR3 plus reference TRBV11-2 and TRBJ2-7, the full variable domain is EAGVAQSPRYKIIEKRQSVAFWCNPISGHATLYWYQQILGQGPKLLIQFQNNGVVDDSQLPKDRFSAERLKGVDSTLKIQPAKLEDSAVYLCASSLEDRGRYEQYFGPGTRLTVT.

This sequence joins TRBV19 and TRBJ1-5; TRBD1 is a possible D gene (6 bases). The CDR3 loop spans 19 amino acids. CDR1 is LNHDA and CDR2 is SQIVND in the germline V gene (reference sequence). Trimming cost V 4 bases and J 1 base, with 23 bases left between them. The chain's CDR3 is CASSNREGWALSSNQPQHF. In nucleotides, the CDR3 is TGTGCCAGTAGTAACAGGGAGGGATGGGCCTTATCGAGCAATCAGCCCCAGCATTTT.

The chain combines TRBV9 with TRBJ2-2; TRBD2 aligns across 13 bases. The V and J ends lost 4 bases and 5 bases, in that order; junction bases with no gene match: 5. The CDR3 sequence is 16 residues long. Looked up from germline, CDR1 is SGDLS and CDR2 is YYNGEE. CDR3: CASSRRTSGSTGELFF. CDR3 bases: TGTGCCAGCAGCAGAAGGACTAGCGGGAGTACCGGGGAGCTGTTTTTT. Based on the CDR3 plus reference TRBV9 and TRBJ2-2, the full variable domain is DSGVTQTPKHLITATGQRVTLRCSPRSGDLSVYWYQQSLDQGLQFLIQYYNGEERAKGNILERFSAQQFPDLHSELNLSSLELGDSALYFCASSRRTSGSTGELFFGEGSRLTVL.

This clone occurred once. The chain couples TRBV7-3 to TRBJ2-2, with a possible D match to TRBD2 (6 bases). There are 15 residues in the CDR3. Trimming removed 5 bases at V and 3 bases at J, with 13 bases between. Germline-derived CDR1 and CDR2 are SGHTA and FQGTGA. The chain's CDR3 is CASSTRRDYTGELFF. CDR3 DNA: TGTGCCAGCAGCACCAGACGGGACTACACCGGGGAGCTGTTTTTT.

The chain uses TRBV9 and TRBJ2-5; D remains ambiguous. Trimming cost V 0 bases and J 11 bases, with 17 bases left between them. Germline V CDR1 and CDR2: SGDLS, YYNGEE. The CDR3 has 14 amino acids. DNA of the CDR3: TGTGCCAGCAGCGTAGCCGGGTCTGTTGGTGAGCAGTACTTC. It encodes CASSVAGSVGEQYF.

The rearrangement links TRBV23-1 to TRBJ2-7, with D tentatively TRBD2 (5 bases). TRBV23-1 qualifies as an ORF whose function is uncertain. Trimming took off 6 bases at V and 7 bases at J, with 16 bases between the two ends. The CDR3 sequence is 13 residues long. CDR3: CASRSVKGEEQYF. CDR3 DNA: TGCGCCAGCAGATCAGTAAAGGGAGAAGAGCAGTACTTC.

The chain links TRBV10-3 to TRBJ2-7; D is unresolved. Germline V lookup: CDR1 ENHRY, CDR2 SYGVKD. Trimming cost V 0 bases and J 3 bases, with 12 bases left between them. CDR3 length: 15 amino acids. The CDR3 loop reads CAISESIRSLYEQYF. For the CDR3, the DNA is TGTGCCATCAGTGAGTCGATTCGGTCCCTCTACGAGCAGTACTTC.

CDR3 amino acids: CASSPLFGQGAMNTEAFF. CDR3 DNA: TGTGCCAGTAGTCCCTTGTTCGGACAGGGGGCCATGAACACTGAAGCTTTCTTT. The chain has TRBV19 and TRBJ1-1; TRBD1 matches 11 bases. The CDR3 totals 18 residues. Unmatched junction bases numbered 11, after V lost 5 bases and J lost 0 bases. Germline CDR1 LNHDA, CDR2 SQIVND (reference sequence). Supplemented by reference TRBV19 and TRBJ1-1, the full variable domain reads DGGITQSPKYLFRKEGQNVTLSCEQNLNHDAMYWYRQDPGQGLRLIYYSQIVNDFQKGDIAEGYSVSREKKESFPLTVTSAQKNPTAFYLCASSPLFGQGAMNTEAFFGQGTRLTVV.

The rearrangement uses TRBV28 and TRBJ1-2; a possible D gene is TRBD1 (5 bases). Germline loops: CDR1 MDHEN, CDR2 SYDVKM. The V end lost 3 bases, the J end lost 8 bases, and 16 bases lay between the germline ends. There are 14 residues in the CDR3. The CDR3 here is CASSLLGQGRGYTF. CDR3 DNA sequence: TGTGCCAGCAGTTTGTTGGGGCAGGGTCGGGGCTACACCTTC.

CDR3 sequence reads: CATSRSGTDTQYF. CDR3 sequence (DNA): TGTGCCACCAGCAGATCGGGGACAGATACGCAGTATTTT. V is TRBV15 and J is TRBJ2-3, with D possibly being TRBD2 (5 bases). Trimming took off 2 bases at V and 3 bases at J, with 6 bases between the two ends. Germline-derived CDR1 and CDR2 are LNHNV and YYDKDF (reference sequence). CDR3 length: 13 amino acids.

V usage is TRBV7-3 and J usage is TRBJ1-5; D uncertain. The CDR3 totals 14 residues. Germline V gene lookup returns CDR1 SGHTA and CDR2 FQGTGA. V lost 2 bases to trimming and J lost 3 bases, with 8 bases between them. In nucleotides, the CDR3 is TGTGCCAGCAGCTTACACAGTCCCAATCAGCCCCAGCATTTT. Translating gives CASSLHSPNQPQHF. The entire variable domain, with the rest obtained from reference TRBV7-3 and TRBJ1-5, is as follows: GAGVSQTPSNKVTEKGKYVELRCDPISGHTALYWYRQSLGQGPEFLIYFQGTGAADDSGLPNDRFFAVRPEGSVSTLKIQRTERGDSAVYLCASSLHSPNQPQHFGDGTRLSIL.

The rearrangement uses TRBV6-4 and TRBJ2-1; the match to TRBD2 covers 12 bases. The J segment lost 7 bases and the V segment lost 4 bases, leaving 5 bases of the junction unmatched. This CDR3 region has 15 residues. Germline V CDR1 and CDR2: MRHNA, SNTAGT. CDR3 sequence reads: CASSVLAGGWNEQFF. The DNA of the CDR3 is TGTGCCAGCAGTGTCCTAGCGGGAGGGTGGAATGAGCAGTTCTTC.

The rearrangement joins TRBV11-2 to TRBJ2-5; 8 nucleotides match TRBD2. Unmatched junction bases numbered 15, after V lost 4 bases and J lost 5 bases. CDR1 and CDR2 from the germline V gene are SGHAT and FQNNGV. The CDR3 extends over 17 amino acids. The CDR3 here is CASSSPGEREFRETQYF. The CDR3 bases are TGTGCCAGCAGCTCCCCCGGTGAGCGGGAGTTTAGGGAGACCCAGTACTTC.

This clone was detected once. V is TRBV11-1 and J is TRBJ2-7, with 9 nucleotides matching TRBD1. Germline CDR1 is SGHAT and CDR2 is FQDESV (reference sequence). V shed 5 bases, J shed 5 bases, and the junction held 7 bases outside the gene matches. CDR3 length equals 14 residues. As DNA, the CDR3 is TGTGCCAGCAGCAACTTGGACAGGGGCCACGAGCAGTACTTC. Amino acid sequence: CASSNLDRGHEQYF.

The gene calls are TRBV27 and TRBJ2-7, with TRBD2 matching over 8 bases. Germline V CDR1 and CDR2: MNHEY, SMNVEV (reference sequence). Trimming cost V 5 bases and J 4 bases; bases outside gene matches: 13. The length of the CDR3 is 16 residues. The CDR3 DNA sequence: TGTGCCAGCAGTCGGGGGGGGTTTGGCGGGGTTTACGAGCAGTACTTC. Its translation: CASSRGGFGGVYEQYF.

J is TRBJ2-3 and V is TRBV28; D may be TRBD2 (5 bases). V lost 2 bases, J lost 5 bases, and 14 bases lay in between. Germline CDR1 reads MDHEN; CDR2 reads SYDVKM. This CDR3 has 15 amino acids. CDR3 sequence reads: CASSLNGVPGDTQYF. The DNA for the CDR3 is TGTGCCAGCAGTTTAAACGGGGTTCCGGGAGATACGCAGTATTTT.

The rearrangement links TRBV5-1 to TRBJ2-1, with 11 bases matching TRBD2. The J segment lost 8 bases and the V segment lost 4 bases, leaving 8 bases of the junction unmatched. The CDR3 spans 15 residues. The germline V gene encodes CDR1 SGHRS and CDR2 YFSETQ. The chain's CDR3 is CASSLVTSGIDEQFF. CDR3 bases: TGCGCCAGCAGCCTAGTGACTAGCGGGATTGATGAGCAGTTCTTC.

The J gene is TRBJ2-7, the V gene TRBV9; 7 nucleotides match TRBD2. From germline, CDR1 is SGDLS and CDR2 YYNGEE. The J segment lost 2 bases and the V segment lost 0 bases, leaving 5 bases of the junction unmatched. CDR3 length equals 15 residues. The CDR3 loop reads CASSVGGGTTYEQYF. CDR3 bases: TGTGCCAGCAGCGTAGGGGGGGGGACGACCTACGAGCAGTACTTC. Full variable domain (remainder filled in from reference TRBV9 and TRBJ2-7): DSGVTQTPKHLITATGQRVTLRCSPRSGDLSVYWYQQSLDQGLQFLIQYYNGEERAKGNILERFSAQQFPDLHSELNLSSLELGDSALYFCASSVGGGTTYEQYFGPGTRLTVT.

V is TRBV19 and J is TRBJ2-1, with D possibly being TRBD2 (5 bases). Germline-derived CDR1 and CDR2 are LNHDA and SQIVND (reference sequence). Trimming removed 5 bases from V and 0 bases from J, with 11 bases in between. This CDR3 is built from 15 residues. In DNA, the CDR3 is TGTGCCAGTAGTCGGCAGCGGAGCTCCTACAATGAGCAGTTCTTC. Residues: CASSRQRSSYNEQFF.

The genes are TRBV5-5 and TRBJ2-2; TRBD2 aligns across 8 bases. Germline values: CDR1 SGHKS, CDR2 YYEKEE (reference sequence). V lost 2 bases and J lost 5; bases outside the gene matches: 2. The CDR3 contains 14 residues. Here the CDR3 DNA reads TGTGCCAGCAGCTTCGGGGGGGGGACCGGGGAGCTGTTTTTT. This translates into CASSFGGGTGELFF.

V usage is TRBV10-1 and J usage is TRBJ2-7, with D maybe TRBD2 (6 bases). Trimming took off 9 bases at V and 6 bases at J, with 21 bases between the two ends. Germline CDR1 is WNHNN and CDR2 is SYGVQD (reference sequence). This CDR3 has 14 amino acids. The CDR3 region is CASSGLIDGSEQYF. DNA of the CDR3: TGCGCCAGTTCAGGGTTAATCGACGGGAGCGAGCAGTACTTC.

This chain links TRBV18 with TRBJ1-5, with TRBD1 identical over 8 bases. V dropped 1 base and J dropped 8; count of bases not matched to a gene: 7. Per germline, CDR1 KGHSH and CDR2 LQKENI. The CDR3 totals 15 residues. The CDR3 bases are TGTGCCAGCTCACCACAACCAGGGGGCTTGGAGCCCCAGCATTTT. Protein sequence: CASSPQPGGLEPQHF.